What follows are 26 T cell receptor beta chains derived from one specimen sequenced in a study of radiotherapy plus CTLA-4 blockade in lung cancer (dated by TCRdb to the late 2010s). Library creation used the immunoSEQ multiplex PCR assay. What TCRdb holds here is the immuneACCESS table cut down to in-frame rearrangements. Part of the clones is not present; checked against another copy, under half of the missing clones reflect an unresolved V gene, and the others are unexplained. This sample holds about 46,000 clones; about 85% were observed only once. In total, the top ten clones hold 8.5% of the sample. Sequencing was performed on peripheral blood, taken from a patient treated with radiotherapy plus ipilimumab. The source is a human donor with non-small cell lung cancer who had a complete response to radiotherapy plus ipilimumab.

This clone turned up a few times. The chain combines TRBV19 with TRBJ2-5; 8 bases fit TRBD1. V lost 4 bases to trimming and J lost 5 bases; unmatched junction nucleotides: 6. CDR1 is LNHDA, CDR2 SQIVND, per germline (reference sequence). The CDR3 loop spans 14 amino acids. The CDR3 region has the DNA TGTGCCAGTAGTACCCGGACAGGGTTGGAGACCCAGTACTTC. Its protein product is CASSTRTGLETQYF.

The rearrangement links TRBV15 to TRBJ2-5; tentative D call: TRBD1 (6 bases). Between the trimmed V and J ends, which lost 4 bases and 2 bases, there was a span of 20 bases. Germline V gene lookup returns CDR1 LNHNV and CDR2 YYDKDF (reference sequence). The CDR3 length is 17 residues. The CDR3: CATSMFGRTGKQETQYF. The CDR3 nucleotides are TGTGCCACCAGCATGTTTGGGCGTACAGGGAAACAAGAGACCCAGTACTTC.

This clone came up a few times. The V call is TRBV18, the J call TRBJ1-2, with 7 positions matching TRBD1. Trimming took 5 bases from V and 4 from J; bases not matched to a gene: 13. Germline CDR1 is KGHSH and CDR2 is LQKENI. This CDR3 region has 16 residues. In DNA, the CDR3 is TGTGCCAGCTCAACGGGACAGCCCCCCGCGAGCTATGGCTACACCTTC. Translation: CASSTGQPPASYGYTF.

The chain is built from TRBV5-1 and TRBJ1-6; D is perhaps TRBD1 (5 bases). Germline loops: CDR1 SGHRS, CDR2 YFSETQ. This CDR3 comprises 14 residues. V was pared by 0 bases and J by 7 bases, with 8 bases between. The CDR3 DNA reads TGCGCCAGCAGCTTGGGACAGAAGAATTCACCCCTCCACTTT. It codes for CASSLGQKNSPLHF.

The rearrangement joins TRBV6-5 to TRBJ1-2; D possibly corresponds to TRBD1 (6 bases). The CDR3 sequence is 12 residues long. Trimming removed 7 bases from V and 0 bases from J, with 6 bases in between. CDR1 and CDR2 from the germline V gene are MNHEY and SVGAGI. CDR3 bases: TGTGCCAGCACAGGGGCTAACTATGGCTACACCTTC. It encodes CASTGANYGYTF.

This chain joins TRBV2 and TRBJ2-1; TRBD2 aligns across 13 bases. V lost 3 bases and J lost 6; bases outside the gene matches: 11. CDR3 length: 18 amino acids. Germline lookup yields CDR1 SNHLY and CDR2 FYNNEI. The CDR3 DNA sequence: TGTGCCAGCAGTGAGAGGATGTCGGGACTAGCGGGACTCAATGAGCAGTTCTTC. It translates to CASSERMSGLAGLNEQFF. The full variable domain, its missing parts supplied by reference TRBV2 and TRBJ2-1, is EPEVTQTPSHQVTQMGQEVILRCVPISNHLYFYWYRQILGQKVEFLVSFYNNEISEKSEIFDDQFSVERPDGSNFTLKIRSTKLEDSAMYFCASSERMSGLAGLNEQFFGPGTRLTVL.

V and J are TRBV19 and TRBJ2-1; 11 positions match TRBD1. Losses at the gene ends were 4 bases for V and 5 bases for J; bases not matched to a gene: 4. CDR1 and CDR2 from the germline V gene are LNHDA and SQIVND (reference sequence). The CDR3 has 15 residues. The CDR3 loop reads CASSRGTGGNNEQFF. The DNA of the CDR3 is TGTGCCAGTAGTAGGGGGACAGGGGGTAACAATGAGCAGTTCTTC.

This sequence joins TRBV5-1 and TRBJ2-7, with 7 bases lining up with TRBD1. Germline V lookup: CDR1 SGHRS, CDR2 YFSETQ. V trimming: 4 bases; J trimming: 0 bases; junction bases outside the gene matches: 4. The CDR3 has 14 amino acids. The CDR3 loop is CASSIQGLSYEQYF. DNA of the CDR3: TGCGCCAGCAGCATACAGGGGCTCTCCTACGAGCAGTACTTC.

The chain combines TRBV2 with TRBJ2-3; 11 bases are a match to TRBD2. The trim removed 5 bases at V and 5 bases at J, leaving 3 bases unmatched. The CDR3 sequence is 14 residues long. From germline, CDR1 is SNHLY and CDR2 FYNNEI. As DNA, the CDR3 is TGTGCCAGCAGTCCGGGACTAGCGGAAGATACGCAGTATTTT. Translated, it gives CASSPGLAEDTQYF.

This chain uses TRBV10-3 with TRBJ1-5; TRBD1 is a possible D gene (6 bases). V lost 3 bases and J 2 bases, leaving 17 bases between the germline ends. Per the germline V gene, CDR1 is ENHRY and CDR2 is SYGVKD. The CDR3 spans 17 residues. The CDR3 loop reads CAISDPTGRGGNQPQHF. The CDR3 nucleotides read TGTGCCATCAGTGACCCTACAGGGAGAGGAGGCAATCAGCCCCAGCATTTT.

The rearrangement joins TRBV7-8 to TRBJ1-2; 7 bases are a match to TRBD1. V lost 4 bases, J lost 8 bases, and 10 bases stayed unmatched. Per the germline V gene, CDR1 is SGHVS and CDR2 is FQNEAQ. This CDR3 spans 14 amino acids. The CDR3 bases are TGTGCCAGCAGCTCTGATGGCAGGGGGAGCGGCTACACCTTC. This gives the protein CASSSDGRGSGYTF. Full variable domain (outside the CDR3, taken from reference TRBV7-8 and TRBJ1-2): GAGVSQSPRYKVAKRGQDVALRCDPISGHVSLFWYQQALGQGPEFLTYFQNEAQLDKSGLPSDRFFAERPEGSVSTLKIQRTQQEDSAVYLCASSSDGRGSGYTFGSGTRLTVV.

The chain links TRBV25-1 to TRBJ1-4, with a tentative D call TRBD1 (6 bases). This CDR3 is built from 14 residues. Trimming left V 6 bases short and J 6 bases short, with 14 bases between. Germline-derived CDR1 and CDR2 are MGHDK and SYGVNS. CDR3 sequence reads: CASSPAGGHEKLFF. The CDR3, as DNA: TGTGCCAGCAGCCCCGCGGGGGGGCATGAAAAACTGTTTTTT.

CDR3 loop: CASSDSGQGSYGYTF. The CDR3 DNA reads as TGTGCCAGCAGTGACTCCGGACAGGGGAGTTATGGCTACACCTTC. The chain combines TRBV6-4 with TRBJ1-2; 9 bases match TRBD1. V shed 0 bases, J shed 5 bases, and the junction held 4 bases outside the gene matches. CDR3 size: 15 residues. In germline, CDR1 is MRHNA, CDR2 SNTAGT.

The rearrangement uses TRBV27 and TRBJ2-7, with D possibly being TRBD1 (5 bases). This CDR3 is built from 13 residues. V lost 2 bases and J lost 7, with 12 bases in between. Germline CDR1 and CDR2: MNHEY and SMNVEV (reference sequence). For the CDR3, the DNA is TGTGCCAGCAGTTTAGAGCCAGGGCATGAGCAGTACGTC. It yields the protein CASSLEPGHEQYV.

The chain employs TRBV18 and TRBJ1-1, with D hard to call. Trimming stripped 2 bases from V and 1 base from J, with 8 bases between. CDR1 and CDR2 (germline): KGHSH, LQKENI. CDR3 length equals 14 residues. The CDR3 loop reads CASSPGSPNTEAFF. In DNA form, the CDR3 reads TGTGCCAGCTCACCAGGGAGCCCGAACACTGAAGCTTTCTTT.

The V and J genes are TRBV1 and TRBJ1-4; the D call TRBD1 from the table was never checked on the DNA. TRBV1 is a documented pseudogene. The CDR3 spans 15 residues. The CDR3 region is CTSSQEGTGAEKLFF. The CDR3 DNA reads as TGCACCAGCAGCCAAGAGGGGACAGGGGCTGAAAAACTGTTTTTT.

The chain combines TRBV19 with TRBJ2-7, with TRBD2 identical over 9 bases. The junction had 9 bases not matched to a gene; V was cut back by 4 bases and J by 2 bases. This CDR3 region has 16 residues. CDR1 and CDR2 (germline): LNHDA, SQIVND (reference sequence). The CDR3 region has the DNA TGTGCCAGTAGTAAGGTAGCGGGAGAGTCCCCCTACGAGCAGTACGTC. This translates into CASSKVAGESPYEQYV.

The chain links TRBV9 to TRBJ2-7, with D possibly matching TRBD1 (5 bases). The CDR3 loop spans 14 amino acids. Trimming shortened V by 0 bases and J by 4 bases, and 11 bases separated the two germline ends. Per the germline V gene, CDR1 is SGDLS and CDR2 is YYNGEE. The CDR3 nucleotides read TGTGCCAGCAGCGTAGACGACAGCTTTTACGAGCAGTACTTC. Encoded protein: CASSVDDSFYEQYF.

The rearrangement links TRBV14 to TRBJ1-1; D gene ambiguous. Per germline, CDR1 SGHDN and CDR2 FVKESK. The CDR3 contains 14 residues. V was cut by 2 bases and J by 1 base, with 8 bases left in between. This CDR3 is CASSQYQRNTEAFF. CDR3 nucleotides: TGTGCCAGCAGCCAATATCAGCGGAACACTGAAGCTTTCTTT. Looking up the rest from reference TRBV14 and TRBJ1-1 gives the full variable domain: EAGVTQFPSHSVIEKGQTVTLRCDPISGHDNLYWYRRVMGKEIKFLLHFVKESKQDESGMPNNRFLAERTGGTYSTLKVQPAELEDSGVYFCASSQYQRNTEAFFGQGTRLTVV.

Written as DNA, the CDR3 is TGTGCCAGCAGTGAATCGCGGGGCTACACCTTC. This gives the protein CASSESRGYTF. The rearrangement links TRBV25-1 to TRBJ1-2; D remains unclear. The CDR3 is 11 amino acids. From germline, CDR1 is MGHDK and CDR2 SYGVNS. Trimming removed 1 base from V and 8 bases from J, with 5 bases in between.

This clone came up once. The gene calls are TRBV19 and TRBJ2-1, with 8 positions matching TRBD1. V shed 6 bases and J 2 bases; nucleotides not matched to a gene: 6. From germline, CDR1 is LNHDA and CDR2 SQIVND (reference sequence). The CDR3 is made up of 15 amino acids. CDR3 protein: CASRAAGGAYNEQFF. The CDR3 coding sequence is TGTGCCAGTAGGGCCGCAGGGGGCGCCTACAATGAGCAGTTCTTC.

J is TRBJ1-4 and V is TRBV7-9; 7 positions agree with TRBD1. From germline, CDR1 is SEHNR and CDR2 FQNEAQ (reference sequence). Germline trimming cut 3 bases from V and 3 bases from J; bases unmatched to any gene: 7. This CDR3 comprises 16 residues. The CDR3 is CASSFRRGQSNEKLFF. CDR3 in DNA: TGTGCCAGCAGCTTTCGGAGGGGACAGTCTAATGAAAAACTGTTTTTT.

The chain uses TRBV13 and TRBJ2-7; 8 bases fit TRBD2. The V segment lost 5 bases and the J segment 7 bases; nucleotides outside the gene matches: 19. This CDR3 region has 17 residues. In germline, CDR1 is PRHDT, CDR2 FYEKMQ (reference sequence). This chain's CDR3 is CASSRRQVGVGTREQYV. In nucleotides, the CDR3 is TGTGCCAGCAGCCGGCGTCAGGTGGGGGTGGGGACTAGGGAGCAGTACGTC.

V and J are TRBV2 and TRBJ2-5; 13 bases match TRBD2. V was clipped by 9 bases and J by 4 bases; unmatched bases: 11. Germline loops: CDR1 SNHLY, CDR2 FYNNEI. The CDR3 is 16 residues long. Written as DNA, the CDR3 is TGTGCCAGGACGGGACTAGCGGGGCTTGACTTAGAGACCCAGTACTTC. Translated, it gives CARTGLAGLDLETQYF.

This chain links TRBV7-6 with TRBJ1-2, with TRBD1 matching 8 bases. The CDR3 has 13 residues. Germline CDR1 reads SGHVS; CDR2 reads FNYEAQ. V shed 5 bases and J 6 bases; nucleotides not matched to a gene: 5. The CDR3, as DNA: TGTGCCAGCAGCCTAGGACAGGGTGATGGCTACACCTTC. Amino acid sequence: CASSLGQGDGYTF.

This chain joins TRBV27 and TRBJ1-2; no firm D call. This CDR3 is built from 13 residues. The germline CDR1 and CDR2 sequences are MNHEY and SMNVEV (reference sequence). Between the trimmed V and J ends, which lost 3 bases and 2 bases, there was a span of 7 bases. The CDR3: CASSLQQNYGYTF. The CDR3 bases are TGTGCCAGCAGTTTGCAACAGAACTATGGCTACACCTTC.